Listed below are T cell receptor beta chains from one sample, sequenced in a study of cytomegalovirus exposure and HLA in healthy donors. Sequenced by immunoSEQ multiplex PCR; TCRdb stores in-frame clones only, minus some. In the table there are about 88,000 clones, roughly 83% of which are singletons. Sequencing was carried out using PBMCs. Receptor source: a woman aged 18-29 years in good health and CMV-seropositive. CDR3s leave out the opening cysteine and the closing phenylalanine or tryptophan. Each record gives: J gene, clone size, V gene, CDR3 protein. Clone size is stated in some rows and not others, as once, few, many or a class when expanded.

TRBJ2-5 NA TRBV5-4 ASSLGGQETQY
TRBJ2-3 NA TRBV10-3 AISDPTTVEPDTQY
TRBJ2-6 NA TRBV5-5 ASSVGQGISGANVLT
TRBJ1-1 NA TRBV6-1 ASRAAGEAF
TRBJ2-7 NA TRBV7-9 ASSPTVSEQY
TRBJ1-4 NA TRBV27 ASSRGTGAVANEKLF
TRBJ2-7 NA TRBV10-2 ASSLAGAYEQY
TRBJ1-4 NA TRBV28 ASSLPGQASEKLF
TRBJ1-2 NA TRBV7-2 ASSPRNSGTGGHGYT
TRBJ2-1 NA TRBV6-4 ASSGVAGGYNEQF
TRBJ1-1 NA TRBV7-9 ASSLEGAGTEAF
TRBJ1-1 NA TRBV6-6 ASSYDRTARNTEAF
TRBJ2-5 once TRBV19 ASSIPETGSVFQETQY
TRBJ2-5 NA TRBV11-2 ASSLAASGAQTQY
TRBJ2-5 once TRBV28 ASSLQGGETQY
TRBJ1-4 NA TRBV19 ASSIVGRDRVNEKLF
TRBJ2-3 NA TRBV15 ATSNDWDRGTDTQY
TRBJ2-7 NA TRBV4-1 ASSQVPGGSYEQY
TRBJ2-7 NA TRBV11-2 ASSFGDNYEQY
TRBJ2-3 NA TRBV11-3 ASSSTSGGDTQY
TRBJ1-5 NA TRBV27 ASSSGQGGYQPQH
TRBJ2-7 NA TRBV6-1 ASSPRDRGEDEQY
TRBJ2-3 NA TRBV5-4 ASSLVRGGADTQY
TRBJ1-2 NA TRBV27 ASAQISNYGYT
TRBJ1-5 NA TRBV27 ASSLERHQPQH
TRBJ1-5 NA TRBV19 ASSFLSGTGGQPQH
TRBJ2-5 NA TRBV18 ASSRVEQETQY
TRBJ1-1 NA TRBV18 ASSPSGGTEAF
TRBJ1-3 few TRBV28 ASSLPTGSGNTIY
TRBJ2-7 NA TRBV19 ATTRRRTGDNYEQY
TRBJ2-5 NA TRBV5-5 ASSLGTSGGETQY
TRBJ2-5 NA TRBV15 ATSSRQAQETQY
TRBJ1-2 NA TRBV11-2 ASSLGTAVDGYT
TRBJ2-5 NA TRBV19 ASSIDPRGGRETQY
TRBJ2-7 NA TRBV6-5 ASSYSTIPGI
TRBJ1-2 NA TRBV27 ASSLRQGADYT
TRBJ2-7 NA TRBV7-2 ASSSGTGGPYEQY
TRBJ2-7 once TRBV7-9 ASSLMPAGERVEQY
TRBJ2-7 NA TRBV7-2 ASSLAMAGGQY
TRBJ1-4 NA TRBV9 ASSVDRVGEKLF
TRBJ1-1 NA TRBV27 ASSLVTNTEAF
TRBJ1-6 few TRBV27 ASSLTGFPYNSPLH
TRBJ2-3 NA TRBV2 ASSDLGLGSTDTQY
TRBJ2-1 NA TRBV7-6 ASSLGPGTYNEQF
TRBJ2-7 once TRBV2 ASQTSGGGYEQY
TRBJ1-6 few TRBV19 ASSIVGRGYPSPLH
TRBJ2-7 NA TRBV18 ASSLPSVPSYEQY
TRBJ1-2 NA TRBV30 AWTQPPGYGYT
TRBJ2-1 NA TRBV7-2 ASSFGLAEYYNEQF
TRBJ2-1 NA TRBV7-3 ASSLGHYNEQF
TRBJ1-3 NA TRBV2 ASRQGTGNTIY
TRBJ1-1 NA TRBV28 ASSTLSKGGAEAF
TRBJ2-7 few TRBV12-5 ASGPFRDTDPGEQY
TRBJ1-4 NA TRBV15 ATSRDSRVGKLF
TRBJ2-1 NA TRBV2 ASSTSGQGYNEQF
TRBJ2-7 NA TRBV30 AWSQRGGLEQY
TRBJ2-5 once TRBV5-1 ASSLTGGGETQY
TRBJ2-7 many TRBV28 AATGTGSYEQY